The 20 T cell receptor beta chains below were found in one sample sequenced in a study of blood T cell repertoires in COVID-19 (dated by TCRdb to about 2020). Library prep was done by the immunoSEQ multiplex PCR assay. TCRdb took this table from immuneACCESS and kept in-frame rearrangements with V and J called. Such tables lack part of the clones; where checked against another copy, unresolved V genes explain under half of the gap, and the rest is unexplained. The table for this sample lists fewer than 30,000 clones; around 66% of them were counted only once. The ten largest make up under 7.5% of the sample. Sequenced input: peripheral blood. All receptors come from a man between 60 and 75 years old with active or convalescent COVID-19.

This clone has a handful of counts. DNA for the CDR3: TGTGCCACCAGTGATTTTACTCGTGGGAGGGGTCACGGGGAGCTGTTTTTT. Protein product: CATSDFTRGRGHGELFF. This chain links TRBV24-1 with TRBJ2-2, with 7 bases that match TRBD2. Trimming took 1 base from V and 7 from J; bases not matched to a gene: 11. Germline CDR1 KGHDR, CDR2 SFDVKD. The CDR3 loop spans 17 amino acids.

The V call is TRBV5-4, the J call TRBJ2-1; D possibly corresponds to TRBD2 (5 bases). Germline-derived CDR1 and CDR2 are SGHNT and YYREEE (reference sequence). The CDR3 consists of 14 residues. V lost 1 base and J lost 2, with 7 bases in between. CDR3 sequence: CASSLRRAYNEQFF. The DNA for the CDR3 is TGTGCCAGCAGCTTGAGGCGGGCCTACAATGAGCAGTTCTTC.

This clone was detected only once. The V call is TRBV5-4, the J call TRBJ1-2, with 8 bases identical to TRBD1. Losses at the gene ends were 3 bases for V and 8 bases for J; bases not matched to a gene: 18. CDR1 is SGHNT and CDR2 is YYREEE in the germline V gene (reference sequence). The CDR3 sequence is 17 residues long. The CDR3 nucleotides are TGTGCCAGCAGCTATTTTCCTCCTATGAGGGCAGGGGGCGGCTACACCTTC. Translating it yields CASSYFPPMRAGGGYTF.

The chain employs TRBV7-3 and TRBJ1-1; 8 bases are shared with TRBD1. This CDR3 comprises 13 residues. The V gene end was trimmed by 5 bases and the J gene end by 9 bases; junction bases not matched to a gene: 8. Looked up from germline, CDR1 is SGHTA and CDR2 is FQGTGA. The CDR3 sequence: CASSLPGQGQAFF. The CDR3 DNA reads as TGTGCCAGCAGCCTCCCCGGACAGGGACAAGCTTTCTTT.

V is TRBV5-4 and J is TRBJ2-2; D possibly corresponds to TRBD2 (6 bases). The length of the CDR3 is 14 residues. Germline CDR1 reads SGHNT; CDR2 reads YYREEE (reference sequence). V was cut by 2 bases and J by 7 bases, with 12 bases left in between. CDR3 residues: CASSLRGIDGELFF. The CDR3 DNA follows: TGTGCCAGCAGCTTACGGGGGATCGACGGGGAGCTGTTTTTT.

This chain joins TRBV7-8 and TRBJ1-5; D possibly corresponds to TRBD1 (6 bases). This CDR3 comprises 15 residues. The V gene lost 5 bases and the J gene lost 0 bases, with 11 bases spanning the gap. Germline-derived CDR1 and CDR2 are SGHVS and FQNEAQ. Here the CDR3 DNA reads TGTGCCAGCAGCGGAGGGACACTTAGCAATCAGCCCCAGCATTTT. Residues: CASSGGTLSNQPQHF.

J is TRBJ2-7 and V is TRBV30; D might be TRBD1 (5 bases). V gave up 0 bases and J gave up 2 bases, with 17 bases separating them. This CDR3 is built from 16 residues. CDR1 is GTSNPN, CDR2 SVGIG, per germline (reference sequence). CDR3 coding DNA: TGTGCCTGGAGTGTAGGGGAAGGGGTGGGTACCTACGAGCAGTACTTC. Its protein product is CAWSVGEGVGTYEQYF.

This clone occurred a few times. The CDR3 DNA reads TGTGCCAGCAGGGGGGACAGGGCTCGTGGCTACACCTTC. The encoded protein is CASRGDRARGYTF. The J gene is TRBJ1-2, the V gene TRBV6-5, with TRBD1 matching over 9 bases. Trimming took 6 bases from V and 7 from J; bases not matched to a gene: 6. Germline V lookup: CDR1 MNHEY, CDR2 SVGAGI. This CDR3 is built from 13 residues.

The rearrangement links TRBV5-6 to TRBJ2-3; D gene unclear. V was trimmed by 1 base and J by 1 base, leaving 10 bases between them. The CDR3 runs 15 residues. Looked up from germline, CDR1 is SGHDT and CDR2 is YYEEEE. CDR3 nucleotides: TGTGCCAGCAGCTTGTCTCCTACCGGCACAGATACGCAGTATTTT. Its translation: CASSLSPTGTDTQYF. Using reference TRBV5-6 and TRBJ2-3 for the parts outside the CDR3, the full variable domain is DAGVTQSPTHLIKTRGQQVTLRCSPKSGHDTVSWYQQALGQGPQFIFQYYEEEERQRGNFPDRFSGHQFPNYSSELNVNALLLGDSALYLCASSLSPTGTDTQYFGPGTRLTVL.

The rearrangement joins TRBV4-2 to TRBJ1-1; the D is unclear. Germline CDR1 reads LGHNA; CDR2 reads YNFKEQ. Trimming removed 0 bases at V and 4 bases at J, with 12 bases between. The CDR3 is made up of 15 amino acids. CDR3 DNA sequence: TGTGCCAGCAGCCAAGATGGGGAGTTGAGCACTGAAGCTTTCTTT. It encodes CASSQDGELSTEAFF.

This chain uses TRBV5-1 with TRBJ2-1, with TRBD2 as a possible D gene (6 bases). With 0 bases removed from V and 0 bases from J, the gap between germline ends came to 10 bases. Germline CDR1 and CDR2: SGHRS and YFSETQ. This CDR3 has 16 residues. CDR3 amino acids: CASSLGSGLSYNEQFF. As DNA, the CDR3 is TGCGCCAGCAGCTTGGGGAGCGGGCTCTCCTACAATGAGCAGTTCTTC.

The chain couples TRBV5-5 to TRBJ1-4; unclear D gene. In germline, CDR1 is SGHKS, CDR2 YYEKEE (reference sequence). V was pared by 0 bases and J by 10 bases, with 13 bases between. The CDR3 runs to 14 residues. The CDR3 coding sequence is TGTGCCAGCAGCTTGGAGTACACCGGAGGAAAACTGTTTTTT. Its protein product is CASSLEYTGGKLFF.

This clone was recorded a few times. The V call is TRBV25-1, the J call TRBJ1-6, with D tentatively TRBD1 (5 bases). The CDR3 spans 15 residues. V was pared by 6 bases and J by 3 bases, with 12 bases between. The germline V gene encodes CDR1 MGHDK and CDR2 SYGVNS. CDR3: CASRQDGGYNSPLHF. In DNA form, the CDR3 reads TGTGCCAGCAGACAGGACGGGGGCTATAATTCACCCCTCCACTTT.

The rearrangement links TRBV11-2 to TRBJ1-1; no clear D gene. CDR3 length: 16 amino acids. The germline gives CDR1 SGHAT, CDR2 FQNNGV. V was clipped by 1 base and J by 4 bases, with 16 bases between them. The CDR3 DNA sequence: TGTGCCAGCAGCTTAGCGAGGGTCCAAACGGGCACTGAAGCTTTCTTT. It encodes CASSLARVQTGTEAFF.

The rearrangement links TRBV9 to TRBJ2-5; 10 nucleotides align to TRBD2. V trimming: 4 bases; J trimming: 1 base; junction bases outside the gene matches: 7. Germline CDR1 is SGDLS and CDR2 is YYNGEE. CDR3 size: 16 residues. CDR3 loop: CASSPTGTSVQETQYF. The CDR3 coding sequence is TGTGCCAGCAGCCCTACAGGGACTAGCGTCCAAGAGACCCAGTACTTC.

The rearrangement uses TRBV5-1 and TRBJ2-5; a possible D gene is TRBD2 (5 bases). The CDR3 covers 13 residues. Trimming removed 6 bases at V and 5 bases at J, with 14 bases between. Germline values: CDR1 SGHRS, CDR2 YFSETQ. CDR3 sequence: CASTKGDKETQYF. CDR3 DNA: TGCGCCAGCACGAAGGGAGATAAGGAGACCCAGTACTTC.

This clone showed up just a few times. This chain connects TRBV25-1 to TRBJ1-1; TRBD1 is a possible D gene (6 bases). V shed 6 bases and J shed 5 bases, with 16 bases lying between them. The CDR3 is made up of 14 amino acids. Germline V lookup: CDR1 MGHDK, CDR2 SYGVNS. The CDR3 region is CASRATSGATEAFF. In DNA form, the CDR3 reads TGTGCCAGCAGAGCAACCTCAGGGGCGACTGAAGCTTTCTTT. The variable domain in full, completed from reference TRBV25-1 and TRBJ1-1, reads EADIYQTPRYLVIGTGKKITLECSQTMGHDKMYWYQQDPGMELHLIHYSYGVNSTEKGDLSSESTVSRIRTEHFPLTLESARPSHTSQYLCASRATSGATEAFFGQGTRLTVV.

J is TRBJ1-1 and V is TRBV5-6; TRBD1 matches at 10 bases. Germline V CDR1 and CDR2: SGHDT, YYEEEE. The J segment lost 11 bases and the V segment lost 4 bases, leaving 8 bases of the junction unmatched. The CDR3 extends over 13 amino acids. The CDR3: CASSGWTGGGAFF. CDR3 nucleotide sequence: TGTGCCAGCAGCGGATGGACAGGGGGAGGTGCTTTCTTT. Complete variable domain (other parts from reference TRBV5-6 and TRBJ1-1): DAGVTQSPTHLIKTRGQQVTLRCSPKSGHDTVSWYQQALGQGPQFIFQYYEEEERQRGNFPDRFSGHQFPNYSSELNVNALLLGDSALYLCASSGWTGGGAFFGQGTRLTVV.

This sequence joins TRBV6-5 and TRBJ2-2, with TRBD1 as a possible D gene (6 bases). The CDR3 covers 15 residues. Germline V gives CDR1 MNHEY, CDR2 SVGAGI. The V gene lost 2 bases and the J gene lost 7 bases, with 14 bases spanning the gap. The CDR3 is CASSYGRRGNGELFF. The DNA for the CDR3 is TGTGCCAGCAGTTACGGCCGCAGGGGCAACGGGGAGCTGTTTTTT.

The chain combines TRBV5-6 with TRBJ1-2; TRBD1 matches 10 bases. In germline, CDR1 is SGHDT, CDR2 YYEEEE. V was pared by 0 bases and J by 8 bases, with 7 bases of the junction left unmatched. This CDR3 spans 15 amino acids. CDR3: CASSLVGDRGSGYTF. The DNA for the CDR3 is TGTGCCAGCAGCTTGGTCGGGGACAGGGGATCGGGCTACACCTTC.